This entry lists 17 T cell receptor beta chains sequenced from one sample in a study of CD8 T cells in ankylosing spondylitis. MiXCR, applied by TCRdb to the 5' RACE reads, yields one record per CDR3 protein. This sample yields roughly 180,000 distinct CDR3 sequences, of which roughly 13% are seen a single time; approximately 9.9% belongs to the top ten. Sequenced: blood, either unsorted or a sorted T cell fraction (not recorded which). These receptors were obtained from a female donor with ankylosing spondylitis or in good health (not recorded which).

This clonotype was seen at least ten times. The chain links TRBV7-9 to TRBJ1-5; 8 bases align to TRBD1. Germline CDR1 is SEHNR and CDR2 is FQNEAQ (reference sequence). The CDR3 runs 14 residues. The V segment lost 3 bases and the J segment 12 bases; nucleotides outside the gene matches: 10. The CDR3 DNA reads as TGTGCCAGCAGCTTCTCAGGTGCAGGGGGCTACCAGCATTTT. Protein: CASSFSGAGGYQHF.

The table lists this clonotype with a few counts. V usage is TRBV5-1 and J usage is TRBJ2-7; D might be TRBD1 (6 bases). The V end was cut by 1 base, the J end by 2 bases, with 10 bases between. In germline, CDR1 is SGHRS, CDR2 YFSETQ. The CDR3 length is 14 residues. The chain's CDR3 is CASSLTGSTYEQYF. CDR3 coding DNA: TGCGCCAGCAGCTTGACAGGGTCCACCTACGAGCAGTACTTC. Full variable domain (rest looked up from reference TRBV5-1 and TRBJ2-7): KAGVTQTPRYLIKTRGQQVTLSCSPISGHRSVSWYQQTPGQGLQFLFEYFSETQRNKGNFPGRFSGRQFSNSRSEMNVSTLELGDSALYLCASSLTGSTYEQYFGPGTRLTVT.

Ten or more counts support this clonotype. The genes are TRBV7-2 and TRBJ2-3, with a weak D call TRBD2 (6 bases). V was trimmed by 5 bases and J by 5 bases, leaving 14 bases between them. Germline CDR1 reads SGHTA; CDR2 reads FQGNSA. The CDR3 length is 14 residues. CDR3 amino acids: CASSPGLARDTQYF. CDR3 DNA sequence: TGTGCCAGCAGCCCGGGACTGGCGCGAGATACGCAGTATTTT.

This clonotype was observed many times. The chain has TRBV5-6 and TRBJ2-2; no clear D. Looked up from germline, CDR1 is SGHDT and CDR2 is YYEEEE. V was pared by 5 bases and J by 9 bases, with 11 bases between. The CDR3 runs to 12 residues. In nucleotides, the CDR3 is TGTGCCAGCAGTCCGACGGGCCGGGAGCTGTTTTTT. Its protein product is CASSPTGRELFF.

The rearrangement links TRBV5-4 to TRBJ1-2; D is unresolved. The germline V and J ends were trimmed by 5 bases and 7 bases, with 21 bases remaining between them. Germline assignment: CDR1 SGHNT and CDR2 YYREEE (reference sequence). There are 15 residues in the CDR3. CDR3 region: CASSWPSTPERGYTF. The CDR3 region has the DNA TGTGCCAGCAGTTGGCCCTCCACACCCGAACGTGGCTACACCTTC. Drawing the rest from reference TRBV5-4 and TRBJ1-2, the complete variable domain is ETGVTQSPTHLIKTRGQQVTLRCSSQSGHNTVSWYQQALGQGPQFIFQYYREEENGRGNFPPRFSGLQFPNYSSELNVNALELDDSALYLCASSWPSTPERGYTFGSGTRLTVV.

This clonotype was detected many times. The rearrangement links TRBV5-5 to TRBJ2-1; 10 bases are shared with TRBD2. The CDR3 has 16 amino acids. V shed 2 bases, J shed 2 bases, and the junction held 4 bases outside the gene matches. Germline V gene lookup returns CDR1 SGHKS and CDR2 YYEKEE (reference sequence). The CDR3 DNA reads as TGTGCCAGCAGCTTTGGACTAGCGGTAACCTACAATGAGCAGTTCTTC. This encodes CASSFGLAVTYNEQFF.

The chain uses TRBV30 and TRBJ2-7, with 9 nucleotides matching TRBD2. Trimming removed 3 bases from V and 1 base from J; junction bases left unmatched: 4. CDR1 and CDR2 (germline): GTSNPN, SVGIG (reference sequence). The CDR3 extends over 14 amino acids. For the CDR3, the DNA is TGTGCCTGGAGGACTAGCGGACGATCCTACGAGCAGTACTTC. Translating gives CAWRTSGRSYEQYF.

This clonotype was observed a handful of times. The rearrangement joins TRBV6-5 to TRBJ2-5, with 8 positions matching TRBD2. CDR3 length: 17 residues. The ends lost 2 bases at V and 4 bases at J; junction bases unmatched: 12. CDR1 is MNHEY, CDR2 SVGAGI, per germline. CDR3 loop: CASSYLSGNGLGETQYF. In DNA, the CDR3 is TGTGCCAGCAGTTACCTTAGCGGGAATGGCCTCGGAGAGACCCAGTACTTC.

The sample holds many counts of this clonotype. The chain couples TRBV7-6 to TRBJ2-3; tentative D call: TRBD1 (6 bases). Germline CDR1 SGHVS, CDR2 FNYEAQ. Trimming pared 5 bases from V and 1 base from J, leaving 13 bases between. The CDR3 has 15 amino acids. In nucleotides, the CDR3 is TGTGCCAGCAGCCCACAGGGTGCGGGCACAGATACGCAGTATTTT. Its protein is CASSPQGAGTDTQYF.

This clonotype was seen at least ten times. This chain connects TRBV6-2 or TRBV6-3 to TRBJ2-3; no clear D gene. This CDR3 comprises 13 residues. Germline V gene lookup returns CDR1 MNHEY and CDR2 SVGEGT. V lost 6 bases and J lost 0, with 7 bases in between. The CDR3: CASRFSSTDTQYF. The CDR3 bases are TGTGCCAGCAGATTCTCAAGCACAGATACGCAGTATTTT.

The sample holds a few counts of this clonotype. The V and J genes are TRBV7-2 and TRBJ1-4; no clear D gene. Deletions cut 5 bases from V and 7 bases from J, with 17 bases between. CDR3 length: 15 residues. Germline V lookup: CDR1 SGHTA, CDR2 FQGNSA. In DNA form, the CDR3 reads TGTGCCAGCAGCGGAGAGGTCGCATTGGGTGAAAAACTGTTTTTT. Its protein product is CASSGEVALGEKLFF.

This clonotype was counted ten times or more. The chain employs TRBV20-1 and TRBJ2-3; D remains unclear. CDR1 DFQATT and CDR2 SNEGSKA come from the germline V gene (reference sequence). The V gene lost 1 base and the J gene lost 3 bases, with 8 bases spanning the gap. The CDR3 is 13 residues long. CDR3 coding DNA: TGCAGTGCTAGAGTGCTCGGGACAGATACGCAGTATTTT. It codes for CSARVLGTDTQYF.

This clonotype has at least ten counts. The chain has TRBV7-3 and TRBJ1-1; D is unclear. The CDR3 runs 16 residues. The germline V gene has CDR1 SGHTA and CDR2 FQGTGA. The V end lost 1 base, the J end lost 1 base, and 13 bases lay between the germline ends. The CDR3 DNA reads as TGTGCCAGCAGCTTAAAGGCGTCCAGTACGAACACTGAAGCTTTCTTT. This encodes CASSLKASSTNTEAFF. The full variable domain, rest sourced from reference TRBV7-3 and TRBJ1-1, is GAGVSQTPSNKVTEKGKYVELRCDPISGHTALYWYRQSLGQGPEFLIYFQGTGAADDSGLPNDRFFAVRPEGSVSTLKIQRTERGDSAVYLCASSLKASSTNTEAFFGQGTRLTVV.

This clonotype was observed at least ten times. This chain connects TRBV15 to TRBJ2-4; D not certain. Trimming removed 1 base at V and 0 bases at J, with 7 bases between. The CDR3 has 15 residues. Germline V lookup: CDR1 LNHNV, CDR2 YYDKDF (reference sequence). CDR3 DNA sequence: TGTGCCACCAGCAGAGTTGGGGTAGCCAAAAACATTCAGTACTTC. This gives the protein CATSRVGVAKNIQYF.

This clonotype was seen at least ten times. The chain has TRBV6-2 or TRBV6-3 and TRBJ1-1, with 8 bases fitting TRBD1. The CDR3 length is 16 residues. V lost 6 bases to trimming and J lost 2 bases; unmatched junction nucleotides: 11. Germline V CDR1 and CDR2: MNHEY, SVGEGT. CDR3 region: CASSPYRQGPNTEAFF. The DNA for the CDR3 is TGTGCCAGCAGCCCCTACCGACAGGGGCCAAACACTGAAGCTTTCTTT.

The J gene is TRBJ2-3, the V gene TRBV4-3, with 8 nucleotides matching TRBD1. Germline V lookup: CDR1 LGHNA, CDR2 YSLEER. The V gene end was trimmed by 1 base and the J gene end by 6 bases; junction bases not matched to a gene: 6. This CDR3 contains 15 residues. The CDR3 here is CASSQGQGIGDTQYF. The DNA for the CDR3 is TGCGCCAGCAGCCAAGGACAGGGGATAGGCGATACGCAGTATTTT.

This clonotype was seen only a few times. The chain is built from TRBV20-1 and TRBJ2-1; TRBD2 agrees at 14 bases. Germline V gene sequence: CDR1 DFQATT, CDR2 SNEGSKA (reference sequence). The CDR3 contains 17 residues. In nucleotides, the CDR3 is TGCAGCGTCGATCCCGGGACTAGCGGGAGTTTCCACAATGAGCAGTTCTTC. Encoded protein: CSVDPGTSGSFHNEQFF.